The sequence of this T cell receptor (beta chain) was determined in a study of patients and donors after allogeneic stem cell transplantation. Per germline, CDR1 DFQATT and CDR2 SNEGSKA (reference sequence). The CDR3 sequence is 13 residues long. The V end was cut by 6 bases, the J end by 3 bases, with 13 bases between. Details on this clonotype: A much bigger clone sits one base away, suggesting this may be a read error. A read error is likely, as this CDR3 ends without the conserved phenylalanine or tryptophan.

Each CDR3 protein gets one entry after TCRdb re-called the RT-PCR reads with MiXCR. In the table there are roughly 230,000 distinct CDR3 sequences, around an eighth of which are singletons. The chain joins TRBV20-1 to TRBJ2-3; tentatively, D is TRBD2 (5 bases). This TCR came from a human donor who was either an allogeneic HSCT recipient or a stem cell or donor lymphocyte infusion donor (not recorded which). It is not recorded whose cells these are; they may come from a transplant donor. Material for sequencing was blood, either unsorted or a sorted T cell fraction (not recorded which). CDR3: CSAAGRGTDTQYL. The DNA of the CDR3 is TGCAGTGCCGCTGGGAGAGGGACAGATACGCAGTATCTT.